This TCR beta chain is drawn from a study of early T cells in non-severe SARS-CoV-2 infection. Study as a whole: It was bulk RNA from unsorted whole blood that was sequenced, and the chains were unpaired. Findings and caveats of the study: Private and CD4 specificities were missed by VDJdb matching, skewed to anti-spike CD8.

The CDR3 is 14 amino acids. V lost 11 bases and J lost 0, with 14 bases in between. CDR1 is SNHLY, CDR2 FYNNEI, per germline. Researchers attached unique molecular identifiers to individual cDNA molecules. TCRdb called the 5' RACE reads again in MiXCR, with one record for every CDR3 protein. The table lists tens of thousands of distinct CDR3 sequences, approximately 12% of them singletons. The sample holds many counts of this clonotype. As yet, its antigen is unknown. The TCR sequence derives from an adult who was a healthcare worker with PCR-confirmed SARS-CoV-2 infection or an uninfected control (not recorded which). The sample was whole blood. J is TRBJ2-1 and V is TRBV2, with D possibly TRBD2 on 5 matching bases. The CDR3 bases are TGTGCCGGCCAGCGGAGAAGCTCCTACAATGAGCAGTTCTTC. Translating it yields CAGQRRSSYNEQFF.